This T cell receptor (beta chain) was found in a study of blood T cells in healthy people across ages (dated by TCRdb to between 2015 and 2017). For the wider study: In model experiments, template switching captured about one uniquely barcoded TCR beta cDNA molecule for every two T cells. The study measured age-related changes in TCR beta repertoire diversity using deep sequencing normalized with unique cDNA molecular identifiers. Four age groups were formed from the donors: young (average approximately 15 years), middle-aged (around 40), aged (approximately 60) and long-lived (approximately 78). To avoid experimental bias, donors of different ages were randomly spread across the sequencing lanes. Two additional independent replicas of 1 million unique cDNA reads from the same blood draw were analyzed for two donors (one aged 18 to 30 and one aged 80 or older).

Systemically healthy Caucasian individuals from Russia, around 38 in total and aged about 6 to 95 years, were included as donors. Approximately 10 milliliters of peripheral blood were collected from each donor into EDTA-treated Vacutainer tubes. Ficoll-Paque density-gradient centrifugation was used to isolate PBMCs, with at least 6 million per sample. Trizol reagent was used to extract total RNA from PBMCs, with at least 5.5 micrograms per sample. Naive CD45RAhigh/CD27high T cell percentages were measured by flow cytometry on a PBMC aliquot from every donor. The library relied on 5' RACE. The instrument was an Illumina HiSeq 2500. A second roughly 6 to 11 cycle PCR used a sample-barcoded 5' primer and a J-beta primer mix. A unique molecular identifier was introduced onto each TCR beta cDNA molecule by a template-switch 5' adaptor carrying 12 random nucleotides. At least 3 million CDR3-containing paired-end reads were obtained from each sample. All of the RNA was converted into first-strand cDNA using the Mint cDNA synthesis kit, with a TRBC-specific oligonucleotide serving as the primer. Following uracil-DNA glycosylase treatment, all cDNA underwent a first 18-cycle PCR with the universal primers M1SS and BC2_uni_R. In the authors' own workflow: Normalization of each sample was performed by random selection of 1 million high-quality reads, each carrying a distinct molecular identifier. Reads sharing molecular identifiers were discarded rather than binned into consensus sequences. MiTCR, run with a Q25 quality threshold and the strictest error-elimination algorithm, handled CDR3 identification, clonotype clustering and error correction. A nonparametric unseen species model with Euler transformation was used to estimate lower-bound total TCR beta diversity. TCRdb reprocessing: public reads trimmed at Q25 with fastp, clones called with MiXCR, in-frame beta chains kept. Every entry covers one CDR3 protein and lists the most common genes and DNA from its rows. TCRdb assigned the V and J calls; the authors' analysis was not used. The sample records 1.2 million to 1.5 million distinct CDR3 sequences, around 59% of which are singletons. The ten largest make up over 5% of the sample.

Study-wide findings and limitations: Compared with the aged group, the long-lived group had more naive CD4+ T cells, fewer expanded clones and increased TCR diversity, a pattern suggesting age selection. Bulk unsorted PBMC profiling prevented conclusive comparison of naive and antigen-experienced compartments. Observed TCR beta diversity correlated strongly with the percentage of naive T cells measured by flow cytometry. Estimates of total diversity from one million sequenced T cells were regarded as lower bounds and underestimates. The CMV infection status of donors was not known, potentially confounding age-related changes in expanded clonotypes. Observed TCR beta diversity per million T cells fell roughly linearly with age, and a significant reduction was already apparent by age around 40.

Remarks on this clonotype: Its specific antigen is unknown. No much larger clone is present one base from it, and per-base qualities are unavailable.

From a lookup of the germline V gene (reference sequence), CDR1 and CDR2 are DFQATT and SNEGSKA. The CDR3 contains 14 residues, cysteine and phenylalanine counted. Of all the DNA, just the CDR3 is kept, 42 bases in frame from base 1. At the junction V is shortened by 6 bases and J by 6 bases, with 18 bases in between. The sequence is built from TRBV20-1 and TRBJ1-5; tentative D gene TRBD1, with 6 bases matching. This clonotype originated in a man between 18 and 35 years old in good health. Sequenced material: blood. The CDR3 protein: CSAPGWGAAQPQHF. The sequence in DNA is TGCAGTGCCCCAGGATGGGGGGCGGCTCAGCCCCAGCATTTT.